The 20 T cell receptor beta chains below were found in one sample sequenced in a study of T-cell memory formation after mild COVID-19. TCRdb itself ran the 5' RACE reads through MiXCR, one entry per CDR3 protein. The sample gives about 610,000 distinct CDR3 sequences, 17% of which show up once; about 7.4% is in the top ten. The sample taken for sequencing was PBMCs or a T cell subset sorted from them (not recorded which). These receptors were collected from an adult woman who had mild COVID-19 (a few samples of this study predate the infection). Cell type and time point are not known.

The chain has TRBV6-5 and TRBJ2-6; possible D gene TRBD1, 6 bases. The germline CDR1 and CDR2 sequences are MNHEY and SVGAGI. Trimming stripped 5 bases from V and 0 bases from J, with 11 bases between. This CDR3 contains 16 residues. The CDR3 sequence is CASSKLDSSGANVLTF. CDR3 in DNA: TGTGCCAGCAGTAAATTGGACAGCTCTGGGGCCAACGTCCTGACTTTC.

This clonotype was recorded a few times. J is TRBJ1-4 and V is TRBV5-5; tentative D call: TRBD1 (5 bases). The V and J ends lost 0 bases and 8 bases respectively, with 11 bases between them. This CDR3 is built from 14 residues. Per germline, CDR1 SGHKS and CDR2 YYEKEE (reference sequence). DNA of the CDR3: TGTGCCAGCAGCTTGGGACATGGGGCGGAAAAACTGTTTTTT. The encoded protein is CASSLGHGAEKLFF.

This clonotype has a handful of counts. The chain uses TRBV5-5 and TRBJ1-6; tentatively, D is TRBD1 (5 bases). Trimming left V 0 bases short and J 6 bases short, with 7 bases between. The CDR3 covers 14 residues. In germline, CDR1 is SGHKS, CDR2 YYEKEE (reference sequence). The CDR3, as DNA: TGTGCCAGCAGCTTGGGAGGGGCTAATTCACCCCTCCACTTT. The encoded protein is CASSLGGANSPLHF. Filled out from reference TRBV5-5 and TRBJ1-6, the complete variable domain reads DAGVTQSPTHLIKTRGQQVTLRCSPISGHKSVSWYQQVLGQGPQFIFQYYEKEERGRGNFPDRFSARQFPNYSSELNVNALLLGDSALYLCASSLGGANSPLHFGNGTRLTVT.

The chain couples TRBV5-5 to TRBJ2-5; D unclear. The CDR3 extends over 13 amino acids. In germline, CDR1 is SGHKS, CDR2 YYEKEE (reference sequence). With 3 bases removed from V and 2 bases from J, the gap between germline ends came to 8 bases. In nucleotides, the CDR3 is TGTGCCAGCAGCTCTCAAACTCAAGAGACCCAGTACTTC. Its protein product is CASSSQTQETQYF.

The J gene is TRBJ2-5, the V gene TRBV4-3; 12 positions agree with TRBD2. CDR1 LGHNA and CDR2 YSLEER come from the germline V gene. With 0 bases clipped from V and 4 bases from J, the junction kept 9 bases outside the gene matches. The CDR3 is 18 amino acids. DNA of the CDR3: TGCGCCAGCAGCCAAGAAAGACTAGCGGGAGAGGTAGGAGAGACCCAGTACTTC. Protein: CASSQERLAGEVGETQYF.

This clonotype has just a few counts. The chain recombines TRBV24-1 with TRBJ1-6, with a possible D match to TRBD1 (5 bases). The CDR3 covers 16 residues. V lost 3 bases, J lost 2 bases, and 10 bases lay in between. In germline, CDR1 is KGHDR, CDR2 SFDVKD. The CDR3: CATSDPGRTYNSPLHF. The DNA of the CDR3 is TGTGCCACCAGTGATCCGGGACGGACCTATAATTCACCCCTCCACTTT.

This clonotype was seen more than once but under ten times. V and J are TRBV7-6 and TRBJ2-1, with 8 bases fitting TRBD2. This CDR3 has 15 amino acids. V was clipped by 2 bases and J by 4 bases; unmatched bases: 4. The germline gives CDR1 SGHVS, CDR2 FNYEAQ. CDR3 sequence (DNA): TGTGCCAGCAGCTTAAGAGCGGGAGATTACAATGAGCAGTTCTTC. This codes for CASSLRAGDYNEQFF. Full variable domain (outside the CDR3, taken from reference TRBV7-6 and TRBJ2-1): GAGVSQSPRYKVTKRGQDVALRCDPISGHVSLYWYRQALGQGPEFLTYFNYEAQQDKSGLPNDRFSAERPEGSISTLTIQRTEQRDSAMYRCASSLRAGDYNEQFFGPGTRLTVL.

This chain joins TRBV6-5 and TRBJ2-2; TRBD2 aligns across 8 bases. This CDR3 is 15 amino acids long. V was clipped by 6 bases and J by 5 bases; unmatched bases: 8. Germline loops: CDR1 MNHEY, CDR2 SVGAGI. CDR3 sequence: CASRKLAGRTGELFF. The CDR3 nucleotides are TGTGCCAGCAGAAAGTTAGCGGGAAGAACCGGGGAGCTGTTTTTT.

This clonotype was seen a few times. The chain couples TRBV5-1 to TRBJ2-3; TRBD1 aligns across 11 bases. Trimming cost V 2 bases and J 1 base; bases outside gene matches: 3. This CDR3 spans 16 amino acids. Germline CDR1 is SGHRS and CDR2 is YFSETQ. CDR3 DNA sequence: TGCGCCAGCAGCTTCGGACAGGGGGCGGGCACAGATACGCAGTATTTT. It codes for CASSFGQGAGTDTQYF.

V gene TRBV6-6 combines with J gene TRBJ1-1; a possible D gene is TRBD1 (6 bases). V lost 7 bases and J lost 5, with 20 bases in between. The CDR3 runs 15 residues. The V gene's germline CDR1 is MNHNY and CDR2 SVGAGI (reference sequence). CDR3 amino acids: CASIYPAGEGTEAFF. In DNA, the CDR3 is TGTGCCAGCATTTATCCGGCAGGGGAGGGGACTGAAGCTTTCTTT.

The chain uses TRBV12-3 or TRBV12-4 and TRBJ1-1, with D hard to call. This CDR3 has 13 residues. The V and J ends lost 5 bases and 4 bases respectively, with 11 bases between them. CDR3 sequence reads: CASSPRRITEAFF. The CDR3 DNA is TGTGCCAGCAGTCCACGTAGGATCACTGAAGCTTTCTTT.

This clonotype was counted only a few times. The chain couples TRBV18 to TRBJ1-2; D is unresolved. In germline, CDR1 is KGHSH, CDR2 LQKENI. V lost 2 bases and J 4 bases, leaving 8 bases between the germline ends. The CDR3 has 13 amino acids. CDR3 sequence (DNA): TGTGCCAGCTCACCAGGGTACCCCTATGGCTACACCTTC. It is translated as CASSPGYPYGYTF.

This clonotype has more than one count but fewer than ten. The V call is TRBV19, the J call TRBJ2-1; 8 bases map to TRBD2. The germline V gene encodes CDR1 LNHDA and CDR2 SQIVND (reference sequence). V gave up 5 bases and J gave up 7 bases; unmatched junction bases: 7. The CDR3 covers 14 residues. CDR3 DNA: TGTGCCAGTAGTCCCCGGGGGGGCCGAAATGAGCAGTTCTTC. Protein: CASSPRGGRNEQFF.

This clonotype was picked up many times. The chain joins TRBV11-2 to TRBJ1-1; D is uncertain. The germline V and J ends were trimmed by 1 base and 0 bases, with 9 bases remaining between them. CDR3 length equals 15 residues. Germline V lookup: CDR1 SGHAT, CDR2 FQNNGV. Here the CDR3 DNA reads TGTGCCAGCAGCTTAGTCGCAGGTATGAACACTGAAGCTTTCTTT. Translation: CASSLVAGMNTEAFF.

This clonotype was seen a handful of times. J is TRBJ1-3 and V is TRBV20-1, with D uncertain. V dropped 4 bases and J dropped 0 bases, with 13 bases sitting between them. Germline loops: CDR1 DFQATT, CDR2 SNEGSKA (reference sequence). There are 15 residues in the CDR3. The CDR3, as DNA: TGCAGTGCTATAGGCAGGAGCATCTCTGGAAACACCATATATTTT. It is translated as CSAIGRSISGNTIYF.

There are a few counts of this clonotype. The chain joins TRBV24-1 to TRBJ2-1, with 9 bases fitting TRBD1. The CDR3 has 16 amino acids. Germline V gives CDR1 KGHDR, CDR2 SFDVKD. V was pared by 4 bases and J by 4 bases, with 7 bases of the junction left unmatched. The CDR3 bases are TGTGCCACCAGTGACCGGACAGGGGCCTCATACAATGAGCAGTTCTTC. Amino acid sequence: CATSDRTGASYNEQFF.

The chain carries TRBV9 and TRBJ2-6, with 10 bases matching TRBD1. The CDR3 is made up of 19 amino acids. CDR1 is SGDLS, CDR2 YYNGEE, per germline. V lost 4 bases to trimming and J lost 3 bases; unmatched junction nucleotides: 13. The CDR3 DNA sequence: TGTGCCAGCAGCATATTATCGGGACAGGGGAGCTTTGGGGCCAACGTCCTGACTTTC. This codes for CASSILSGQGSFGANVLTF.

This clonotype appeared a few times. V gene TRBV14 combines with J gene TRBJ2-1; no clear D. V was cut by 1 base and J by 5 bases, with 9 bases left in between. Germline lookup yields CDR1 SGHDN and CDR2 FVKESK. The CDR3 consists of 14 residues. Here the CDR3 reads CASSQGWENNEQFF. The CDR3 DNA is TGTGCCAGCAGCCAAGGGTGGGAAAACAATGAGCAGTTCTTC.

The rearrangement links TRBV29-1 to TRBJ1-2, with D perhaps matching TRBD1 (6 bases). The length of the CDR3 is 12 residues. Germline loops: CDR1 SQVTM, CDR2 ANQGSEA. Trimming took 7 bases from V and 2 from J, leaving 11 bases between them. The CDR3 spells CSAAGVNYGYTF. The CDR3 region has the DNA TGCAGCGCTGCAGGGGTCAACTATGGCTACACCTTC.

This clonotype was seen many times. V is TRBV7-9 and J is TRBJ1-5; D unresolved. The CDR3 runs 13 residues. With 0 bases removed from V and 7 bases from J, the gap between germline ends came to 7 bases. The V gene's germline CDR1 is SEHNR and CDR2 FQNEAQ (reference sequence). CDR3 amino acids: CASSLAAGQPQHF. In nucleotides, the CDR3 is TGTGCCAGCAGCTTAGCGGCGGGACAGCCCCAGCATTTT.